This paragraph covers one TCR beta chain sequence. The data were taken from a study of blood T cell repertoires in COVID-19. About the study: COVID-19 samples, acute and convalescent, were from the United States, Italy and Spain. PBMCs, B-cell-depleted T cells, or T cells were the source of the cDNA or gDNA that made up the material.

The germline gives CDR1 SNHLY, CDR2 FYNNEI. The CDR3 length is 12 residues. V shed 5 bases and J 10 bases; nucleotides not matched to a gene: 5. Authors' processing steps: It was from reference gene primer amplification that nucleated cell counts were estimated. Clones were read by immunoSEQ multiplex PCR, and TCRdb kept only the in-frame ones, dropping some. From that table come the V and J calls and clone size; the DNA was used to work out D and trimming. The table has about 44,000 clones, around 90% seen once. This receptor was obtained from a woman aged 40 to 49 with acute or convalescent COVID-19. Sequencing used peripheral blood. The V call is TRBV2, the J call TRBJ2-1, with 7 bases matching TRBD2. The CDR3 loop reads CASSPGGGEQFF. CDR3 sequence (DNA): TGTGCCAGCAGTCCGGGGGGAGGGGAGCAGTTCTTC.